This TCR beta chain was retrieved from a study of STAT3 mutations in large granular lymphocyte leukemia. Sequencing used immunoSEQ multiplex PCR; TCRdb keeps in-frame clones, though not all of them. Of 6,500 to 9,500 clones in the sample, roughly 70% were seen once. Of note for this clone: Its antigen is unidentified.

V lost 5 bases to trimming and J lost 0 bases; unmatched junction nucleotides: 3. In germline, CDR1 is SQVTM, CDR2 ANQGSEA. The length of the CDR3 is 14 residues. Study-wide findings and caveats: Sampling intervals varied between patients and samples. In several patients, dominant TCR clone burden exceeded STAT3 mutant burden, suggesting STAT3 mutation arose secondarily. Every T-cell large granular lymphocyte leukemia patient had at least one immunodominant TCR beta clonotype.

V gene TRBV29-1 combines with J gene TRBJ2-1; 8 nucleotides line up with TRBD2. The TCR was taken from a woman between 35 and 50 years old with T-cell large granular lymphocyte leukemia. Some clones in this sample may be carry-over from other donors' samples. Sequencing was done on a sample of peripheral blood mononuclear cells. CDR3 sequence reads: CSVRSGSSYNEQFF. CDR3 bases: TGCAGCGTTCGGAGCGGGAGCTCCTACAATGAGCAGTTCTTC.